The clone carrying this TCR beta chain has more than one count but fewer than ten. Its antigen is unknown. Amplified TCR beta CDR3 regions came from RNA transcripts. A set of HTBI primers served as the primers for a first-round RT-PCR of the TCR CDR3. Each CDR3 protein gets one entry after TCRdb re-called the multiplex PCR reads with MiXCR. The sample records hundreds of thousands of distinct CDR3 sequences, 15% to 18% being singletons. Graves' hyperthyroidism showing no ophthalmopathy progression within 18 months was considered stable. The V segment lost 0 bases and the J segment 6 bases; nucleotides outside the gene matches: 5. Germline CDR1 and CDR2: SGHAT and FQNNGV. The CDR3 totals 15 residues. These data originate in a study of T cells in Graves' hyperthyroidism and ophthalmopathy. Notes on the study in general: Most clonotypes expanded in the thyroid (above 0.001) were also present in blood.

The receptor's source is a woman younger than 35 with Graves' hyperthyroidism. Sequenced input: blood. This sequence joins TRBV11-2 and TRBJ2-1; TRBD1 aligns across 7 bases. The CDR3 sequence is CASSLDRGSGNEQFF. CDR3 DNA: TGTGCCAGCAGCTTAGACAGGGGGTCGGGCAATGAGCAGTTCTTC.